Shown below are 29 T cell receptor beta chains from a single sample sequenced in a study of T cells of healthy individuals. MiXCR, run by TCRdb on the 5' RACE reads, gives a single entry per CDR3 protein. The data show tens of thousands of distinct CDR3 sequences, roughly 5% seen once. These receptors were collected from a female donor in good health.

This chain connects TRBV9 to TRBJ2-5; a weak D match, TRBD1 (6 bases). With 4 bases removed from V and 4 bases from J, the gap between germline ends came to 23 bases. In germline, CDR1 is SGDLS, CDR2 YYNGEE. The CDR3 is 17 amino acids. CDR3 sequence: CASSSTLSNRERETQYF. For the CDR3, the DNA is TGTGCCAGCAGCTCCACATTGAGCAACAGGGAGCGAGAGACCCAGTACTTC. Filled out from reference TRBV9 and TRBJ2-5, the complete variable domain reads DSGVTQTPKHLITATGQRVTLRCSPRSGDLSVYWYQQSLDQGLQFLIQYYNGEERAKGNILERFSAQQFPDLHSELNLSSLELGDSALYFCASSSTLSNRERETQYFGPGTRLLVL.

This clonotype came up many times. The rearrangement joins TRBV6-1 to TRBJ2-1; either TRBD1 or TRBD2 may supply D (6 bases each). With 5 bases removed from V and 5 bases from J, the gap between germline ends came to 16 bases. Germline-derived CDR1 and CDR2 are MNHNS and SASEGT. This CDR3 has 15 residues. The CDR3, as DNA: TGTGCCAGCAGTCCGGGGGACACCCGTCACAATGAGCAGTTCTTC. Residues: CASSPGDTRHNEQFF.

This clonotype has at least ten counts. The chain combines TRBV11-2 with TRBJ1-1; no reliable D call. Looked up from germline, CDR1 is SGHAT and CDR2 is FQNNGV. V was pared by 2 bases and J by 5 bases, with 15 bases between. The CDR3 has 15 amino acids. CDR3 loop: CASSLIRSGGTEAFF. The CDR3 DNA is TGTGCCAGCAGCTTAATCAGGAGCGGAGGTACTGAAGCTTTCTTT.

This clonotype has a handful of counts. The chain links TRBV5-6 to TRBJ2-7; 9 positions match TRBD1. The CDR3 sequence is 15 residues long. V was pared by 4 bases and J by 1 base, with 6 bases of the junction left unmatched. Germline lookup yields CDR1 SGHDT and CDR2 YYEEEE. The CDR3 is CASSAGQGFSYEQYF. CDR3 sequence (DNA): TGTGCCAGCAGCGCGGGACAGGGTTTTTCCTACGAGCAGTACTTC.

As concerns this clonotype: A much bigger clone sits one base away, suggesting this may be a read error. The rearrangement joins TRBV7-9 to TRBJ2-7; 9 bases map to TRBD1. This CDR3 is 15 amino acids long. V lost 5 bases and J lost 9; bases outside the gene matches: 14. The germline V gene has CDR1 SEHNR and CDR2 FQNEAQ (reference sequence). For the CDR3, the DNA is TGTGCCAGCAGCGCCCCACTGGGACAGGGCATTTGGCAGTACTTC. It is translated as CASSAPLGQGIWQYF.

There are many counts of this clonotype. J is TRBJ2-7 and V is TRBV6-5; 8 nucleotides align to TRBD1. The germline V gene has CDR1 MNHEY and CDR2 SVGAGI. The CDR3 covers 16 residues. Trimming cost V 7 bases and J 4 bases; bases outside gene matches: 15. This CDR3 reads CASTRNFGQGDYEQYF. For the CDR3, the DNA is TGTGCCAGCACGCGGAACTTCGGACAGGGTGATTACGAGCAGTACTTC.

This clonotype showed up just a few times. The chain links TRBV4-1 to TRBJ1-1, with 10 bases aligning to TRBD1. Germline CDR1 MGHRA, CDR2 YSYEKL. There are 16 residues in the CDR3. V lost 2 bases to trimming and J lost 0 bases; unmatched junction nucleotides: 3. CDR3 protein: CASSQRTGGMNTEAFF. CDR3 nucleotide sequence: TGCGCCAGCAGCCAACGGACAGGGGGGATGAACACTGAAGCTTTCTTT.

This chain connects TRBV16 to TRBJ1-4; D gene unclear. Looked up from germline, CDR1 is KGHSY and CDR2 is FQNENV. The CDR3 sequence is 16 residues long. Trimming shortened V by 5 bases and J by 0 bases, and 13 bases separated the two germline ends. The CDR3 coding sequence is TGTGCCAGCAGCTATCCCTCAGGTGCAACTAATGAAAAACTGTTTTTT. It yields the protein CASSYPSGATNEKLFF. Using reference TRBV16 and TRBJ1-4 for the parts outside the CDR3, the full variable domain is GEEVAQTPKHLVRGEGQKAKLYCAPIKGHSYVFWYQQVLKNEFKFLISFQNENVFDETGMPKERFSAKCLPNSPCSLEIQATKLEDSAVYFCASSYPSGATNEKLFFGSGTQLSVL.

This clonotype was observed a few times. The chain employs TRBV4-3 and TRBJ1-5, with 9 bases identical to TRBD1. The J segment lost 4 bases and the V segment lost 4 bases, leaving 5 bases of the junction unmatched. The V gene's germline CDR1 is LGHNA and CDR2 YSLEER. The CDR3 spans 15 residues. CDR3 DNA: TGCGCCAGCAGCCCAGGGACAGGGAGAAATCAGCCCCAGCATTTT. Translating it yields CASSPGTGRNQPQHF.

This clonotype was detected ten times or more. The chain couples TRBV20-1 to TRBJ2-7, with D possibly TRBD1 on 5 matching bases. CDR1 and CDR2 from the germline V gene are DFQATT and SNEGSKA (reference sequence). V was trimmed by 6 bases and J by 4 bases, leaving 16 bases between them. The CDR3 covers 13 residues. This CDR3 is CSAGRGNSYEQYF. For the CDR3, the DNA is TGCAGTGCGGGAAGGGGCAATTCTTACGAGCAGTACTTC.

At least ten counts were recorded for this clonotype. CDR3 sequence: CASSPQGDPHNQPQHF. The CDR3 DNA reads as TGCGCCAGCAGCCCGCAGGGAGACCCCCACAATCAGCCCCAGCATTTT. The chain couples TRBV5-1 to TRBJ1-5, with a tentative D call TRBD1 (5 bases). The CDR3 has 16 amino acids. The V gene lost 4 bases and the J gene lost 3 bases, with 17 bases spanning the gap. Germline V gives CDR1 SGHRS, CDR2 YFSETQ.

This clonotype was recorded at least ten times. CDR3 DNA: TGTGCCAGCAGTTCCGGGACAGTCGCATATGGCTACACCTTC. It encodes CASSSGTVAYGYTF. The chain couples TRBV28 to TRBJ1-2; TRBD1 agrees at 7 bases. CDR1 MDHEN and CDR2 SYDVKM come from the germline V gene. CDR3 length: 14 amino acids. After removal of 4 bases from V and 5 bases from J, the junction contained 7 bases not matched to a gene.

This clonotype was observed at least ten times. The chain recombines TRBV24-1 with TRBJ2-2; the D is unclear. The V end lost 9 bases, the J end lost 0 bases, and 7 bases lay between the germline ends. This CDR3 spans 13 amino acids. The V gene's germline CDR1 is KGHDR and CDR2 SFDVKD. The DNA of the CDR3 is TGTGCCACCCTCAACGCGAACACCGGGGAGCTGTTTTTT. This encodes CATLNANTGELFF.

The chain has TRBV21-1 and TRBJ2-7; TRBD2, the table's D call, lacks a check against the DNA. TRBV21-1 is reported as a pseudogene. CDR3 length: 13 residues. The CDR3 sequence is CAAGGGATYEQYF. The DNA for the CDR3 is TGTGCCGCAGGGGGAGGGGCGACCTACGAGCAGTACTTC.

Regarding this clonotype: Just one base apart from a much larger clone, this may be a read error. Since the CDR3 does not end with the conserved phenylalanine or tryptophan, this likely comes from a read error. This sequence joins TRBV5-1 and TRBJ2-1, with D maybe TRBD1 (5 bases). Trimming took 0 bases from V and 9 from J, leaving 19 bases between them. The V gene's germline CDR1 is SGHRS and CDR2 YFSETQ. CDR3 length equals 16 residues. This chain's CDR3 is CASSLATPEGEGEQFL. CDR3 DNA sequence: TGCGCCAGCAGCTTGGCCACCCCTGAAGGGGAAGGTGAGCAGTTCTTA.

The gene calls are TRBV10-3 and TRBJ2-7, with D unclear. CDR3 length equals 13 residues. Germline values: CDR1 ENHRY, CDR2 SYGVKD. V lost 8 bases to trimming and J lost 2 bases, with 13 bases between them. This CDR3 is CAIGSSLTYEQYF. The CDR3 region has the DNA TGTGCCATCGGGTCCAGCCTGACCTACGAGCAGTACTTC.

Ten or more counts support this clonotype. J is TRBJ2-5 and V is TRBV5-1; 9 bases are a match to TRBD1. The CDR3 loop spans 14 amino acids. V lost 5 bases to trimming and J lost 3 bases; unmatched junction nucleotides: 5. Looked up from germline, CDR1 is SGHRS and CDR2 is YFSETQ. The CDR3 DNA reads TGCGCCAGCAGTCCTACAGGGGGCAAAGAGACCCAGTACTTC. Residues: CASSPTGGKETQYF.

This clonotype has a count of ten or more. CDR3 sequence reads: CASSLSVAPDTQYF. For the CDR3, the DNA is TGTGCCAGCAGTTTATCGGTGGCCCCAGATACGCAGTATTTT. The genes are TRBV27 and TRBJ2-3; D unclear. The CDR3 consists of 14 residues. V lost 0 bases and J 4 bases, leaving 8 bases between the germline ends. Germline V gene lookup returns CDR1 MNHEY and CDR2 SMNVEV (reference sequence).

To note about this clonotype: With a much larger clone just one base away, this may be a read error. J is TRBJ2-6 and V is TRBV20-1, with 8 positions matching TRBD1. Germline CDR1 and CDR2: DFQATT and SNEGSKA (reference sequence). CDR3 length: 15 amino acids. CDR3 nucleotides: TGCGGTGCTAGTGGGACAGGTCCCGGGGCCAACGTCCTGACTTTC. Encoded protein: CGASGTGPGANVLTF.

This clonotype was counted many times. The CDR3 DNA follows: TGCGCCAGCAGCCAAGACGGTAGCGAAAACTACAATGAGCAGTTCTTC. This translates into CASSQDGSENYNEQFF. The V call is TRBV4-3, the J call TRBJ2-1; maybe TRBD2 (5 bases). The germline gives CDR1 LGHNA, CDR2 YSLEER. The ends were cut back, 0 bases at V and 3 bases at J, with 12 bases in the middle. The CDR3 is made up of 16 amino acids.

The chain's CDR3 is CSADAAGNTGELFF. The CDR3 bases are TGCAGTGCGGACGCGGCAGGGAACACCGGGGAGCTGTTTTTT. The chain links TRBV20-1 to TRBJ2-2; D gene ambiguous. The CDR3 contains 14 residues. Trimming took off 6 bases at V and 1 base at J, with 12 bases between the two ends. Germline V gene sequence: CDR1 DFQATT, CDR2 SNEGSKA (reference sequence).

V and J are TRBV28 and TRBJ1-5; D gene unclear. The CDR3 has 14 residues. The germline gives CDR1 MDHEN, CDR2 SYDVKM. V was trimmed by 2 bases and J by 7 bases, leaving 12 bases between them. As DNA, the CDR3 is TGTGCCAGCAGTTTAGAAGCCTTGACGCAGCCCCAGCATTTT. Its protein is CASSLEALTQPQHF.

This clonotype was recorded many times. The V and J genes are TRBV5-6 and TRBJ2-1, with 9 bases identical to TRBD2. The germline gives CDR1 SGHDT, CDR2 YYEEEE. V trimming: 5 bases; J trimming: 8 bases; junction bases outside the gene matches: 14. There are 16 residues in the CDR3. The CDR3 spells CASRGTSGQWRDEQFF. The CDR3 DNA follows: TGTGCCAGCAGAGGTACTAGCGGGCAATGGAGGGATGAGCAGTTCTTC.

This clonotype has at least ten counts. The V call is TRBV30, the J call TRBJ2-5; no firm D call. V lost 4 bases and J lost 4, with 16 bases in between. Germline CDR1 GTSNPN, CDR2 SVGIG (reference sequence). CDR3 size: 14 residues. CDR3 residues: CAWTKLGPLETQYF. CDR3 coding DNA: TGTGCCTGGACCAAGCTCGGGCCCTTAGAGACCCAGTACTTC.

In its sample, this clonotype was seen many times. The V and J genes are TRBV6-2 or TRBV6-3 and TRBJ1-6; D gene unclear. CDR1 is MNHEY and CDR2 is SVGEGT in the germline V gene. V was trimmed by 4 bases and J by 5 bases, leaving 12 bases between them. The CDR3 runs 15 residues. CDR3 sequence reads: CASSSIGVDNSPLHF. DNA for the CDR3: TGTGCCAGCAGTTCGATCGGAGTAGATAATTCACCCCTCCACTTT.

V and J are TRBV12-5 and TRBJ2-1, with TRBD2 matching over 10 bases. Germline V CDR1 and CDR2: LGHNT, FRNRAP. CDR3 size: 15 residues. After removal of 6 bases from V and 8 bases from J, the junction contained 10 bases not matched to a gene. CDR3 sequence: CASGPQREGRDEQFF. CDR3 sequence (DNA): TGTGCTAGTGGCCCCCAGCGGGAGGGCCGCGATGAGCAGTTCTTC.

Many counts were recorded for this clonotype. The chain employs TRBV4-2 and TRBJ2-5, with TRBD1 as a possible D gene (5 bases). CDR3 length: 16 residues. Germline CDR1 LGHNA, CDR2 YNFKEQ. The V end was cut by 1 base, the J end by 1 base, with 13 bases between. The CDR3 DNA sequence: TGTGCCAGCAGCCAAGTTGGGGCAAGATCCCAAGAGACCCAGTACTTC. Amino acid sequence: CASSQVGARSQETQYF.

This clonotype was found a few times. The V call is TRBV13, the J call TRBJ2-1, with D perhaps assigned TRBD1 or TRBD2 (5 bases each). Trimming shortened V by 0 bases and J by 2 bases, and 11 bases separated the two germline ends. This CDR3 spans 16 amino acids. Germline CDR1 is PRHDT and CDR2 is FYEKMQ (reference sequence). CDR3 coding DNA: TGTGCCAGCAGCTTAGGGAGGGGCAGCACCTACAATGAGCAGTTCTTC. Its protein product is CASSLGRGSTYNEQFF.

This clonotype was detected ten times or more. The V call is TRBV4-1, the J call TRBJ2-3; D gene uncertain. The germline gives CDR1 MGHRA, CDR2 YSYEKL. This CDR3 has 14 amino acids. The V end lost 7 bases, the J end lost 1 base, and 12 bases lay between the germline ends. The chain's CDR3 is CASTTTPGTDTQYF. The CDR3 bases are TGCGCCAGCACGACCACGCCGGGCACAGATACGCAGTATTTT.